The 32 T cell receptor beta chains presented below share a single source sample, sequenced in a study of quantifying T cell responses using KT2 cells. In the study overall: cDNA was made from DNase-treated RNA using alpha and beta constant primers.

Each cDNA got a UMI-containing oligo ligated at its 3' end. First-round PCR used 3 to 4 cycles and beta primers RC1.1 and RC1.2 covering TRBC1 and TRBC2. TCRdb reanalysed the UMI-ligation and nested PCR reads using MiXCR and keeps one entry per CDR3 protein. The sample contains fewer than 50,000 distinct CDR3 sequences, more than 9% of which appear only once. The source material was PBMCs spiked with cells of the T cell clone KT2. The receptors come from a human donor.

A few counts support this clonotype. This sequence joins TRBV2 and TRBJ2-7; TRBD2 is a possible D gene (5 bases). The CDR3 loop spans 12 amino acids. V lost 6 bases and J lost 3, with 9 bases in between. CDR1 is SNHLY and CDR2 is FYNNEI in the germline V gene. The CDR3 DNA sequence: TGTGCCAGCAGCGGGAATCGCTACGAGCAGTACTTC. This codes for CASSGNRYEQYF. The entire variable domain, with the rest obtained from reference TRBV2 and TRBJ2-7, is as follows: EPEVTQTPSHQVTQMGQEVILRCVPISNHLYFYWYRQILGQKVEFLVSFYNNEISEKSEIFDDQFSVERPDGSNFTLKIRSTKLEDSAMYFCASSGNRYEQYFGPGTRLTVT.

V is TRBV4-1 and J is TRBJ2-5, with 7 bases fitting TRBD2. Per germline, CDR1 MGHRA and CDR2 YSYEKL. This CDR3 has 18 amino acids. The V segment lost 7 bases and the J segment 3 bases; nucleotides outside the gene matches: 20. This chain's CDR3 is CASTASFLWREGKETQYF. The DNA for the CDR3 is TGCGCCAGCACCGCATCCTTCCTGTGGAGGGAGGGGAAAGAGACCCAGTACTTC.

This clonotype showed up just a few times. The CDR3 DNA reads as TGTGCCAGCAGCTTAGGGACTAGCGGGAGGGCCCTCATCAATGAGCAGTTCTTC. As protein: CASSLGTSGRALINEQFF. The chain recombines TRBV7-9 with TRBJ2-1; 15 bases agree with TRBD2. From germline, CDR1 is SEHNR and CDR2 FQNEAQ (reference sequence). This CDR3 spans 18 amino acids. V lost 1 base, J lost 6 bases, and 7 bases stayed unmatched.

The chain joins TRBV12-3 or TRBV12-4 to TRBJ1-2, with no clear D. The CDR3 is 11 residues long. Trimming took off 7 bases at V and 2 bases at J, with 5 bases between the two ends. This chain's CDR3 is CASKANYGYTF. CDR3 sequence (DNA): TGTGCCAGCAAAGCCAACTATGGCTACACCTTC.

The rearrangement joins TRBV27 to TRBJ2-3; D is undetermined. The germline CDR1 and CDR2 sequences are MNHEY and SMNVEV (reference sequence). With 2 bases removed from V and 5 bases from J, the gap between germline ends came to 8 bases. The CDR3 is 13 residues long. As DNA, the CDR3 is TGTGCCAGCAGTTTAACAGCCCTAGATACGCAGTATTTT. Its translation is CASSLTALDTQYF.

This clonotype was seen at least ten times. The chain carries TRBV20-1 and TRBJ2-4, with D tentatively TRBD2 (6 bases). Trimming removed 4 bases from V and 0 bases from J, with 10 bases in between. This CDR3 is built from 14 residues. Germline V gene data show CDR1 as DFQATT and CDR2 as SNEGSKA (reference sequence). CDR3 protein: CSAIADVAKNIQYF. The CDR3 DNA is TGCAGTGCTATAGCGGACGTAGCCAAAAACATTCAGTACTTC.

The genes are TRBV29-1 and TRBJ1-3, with D unresolved. The CDR3 length is 12 residues. Germline loops: CDR1 SQVTM, CDR2 ANQGSEA. V dropped 4 bases and J dropped 1 base, with 5 bases sitting between them. DNA of the CDR3: TGCAGCGTTGGGGGTTCTGGAAACACCATATATTTT. It yields the protein CSVGGSGNTIYF.

The chain uses TRBV11-3 and TRBJ2-1; D is unclear. The CDR3 has 12 amino acids. Trimming stripped 5 bases from V and 5 bases from J, with 7 bases between. From germline, CDR1 is SGHNT and CDR2 YENEEA. The CDR3 DNA reads as TGTGCCAGCAGCCCCCGCAACAATGAGCAGTTCTTC. Encoded protein: CASSPRNNEQFF.

This chain connects TRBV29-1 to TRBJ1-5; D not resolved. CDR3 length equals 13 residues. Trimming shortened V by 7 bases and J by 7 bases, and 17 bases separated the two germline ends. Germline V gives CDR1 SQVTM, CDR2 ANQGSEA. The CDR3 sequence is CSAQTWPEQPQHF. CDR3 DNA sequence: TGCAGCGCACAGACATGGCCTGAGCAGCCCCAGCATTTT.

In this sample, this clonotype turned up many times. The V gene is TRBV7-9, the J gene TRBJ1-1; D gene uncertain. V shed 1 base and J shed 6 bases, with 6 bases lying between them. This CDR3 region has 12 residues. CDR1 and CDR2 from the germline V gene are SEHNR and FQNEAQ (reference sequence). In DNA, the CDR3 is TGTGCCAGCAGCTTAGAATTAGCTGAAGCTTTCTTT. Translation: CASSLELAEAFF. The whole variable domain, filled in from reference TRBV7-9 and TRBJ1-1, reads DTGVSQNPRHKITKRGQNVTFRCDPISEHNRLYWYRQTLGQGPEFLTYFQNEAQLEKSRLLSDRFSAERPKGSFSTLEIQRTEQGDSAMYLCASSLELAEAFFGQGTRLTVV.

This clonotype was found a few times. The J gene is TRBJ1-5, the V gene TRBV6-1; D is uncertain. V dropped 7 bases and J dropped 6 bases, with 16 bases sitting between them. The germline CDR1 and CDR2 sequences are MNHNS and SASEGT. The CDR3 extends over 14 amino acids. CDR3 DNA: TGTGCCAGCACGAGGGCACAGAGAAGTCAGCCCCAGCATTTT. It yields the protein CASTRAQRSQPQHF.

This clonotype was counted only a few times. The V call is TRBV5-4, the J call TRBJ2-7; TRBD1 aligns across 12 bases. J lost 7 bases, V lost 3 bases, and 8 bases had no gene match. CDR1 SGHNT and CDR2 YYREEE come from the germline V gene (reference sequence). This CDR3 comprises 15 residues. In DNA form, the CDR3 reads TGTGCCAGCAGCTCAAATCGGGACAGGGGGCAAGAGCAGTACTTC. It codes for CASSSNRDRGQEQYF.

In this sample, this clonotype turned up many times. The rearrangement links TRBV12-3 or TRBV12-4 to TRBJ2-1; TRBD1 or TRBD2 may be the D gene (5 bases each). The CDR3 spans 13 residues. V was cut by 5 bases and J by 9 bases, with 14 bases left in between. CDR3 nucleotide sequence: TGTGCCAGCAGTAGGTTGGGGGATGGTGAGCAGTTCTTC. Its protein is CASSRLGDGEQFF.

CDR3 DNA sequence: TGTGCCAGCAGCGGACGGAGGGATTCACCCCTCCACTTT. Protein sequence: CASSGRRDSPLHF. The chain carries TRBV6-5 and TRBJ1-6, with D unclear. The V and J ends lost 6 bases and 8 bases respectively, with 11 bases between them. The CDR3 totals 13 residues. From germline, CDR1 is MNHEY and CDR2 SVGAGI.

This chain joins TRBV20-1 and TRBJ1-1, with a tentative D call TRBD1 (6 bases). The V gene lost 3 bases and the J gene lost 1 base, with 15 bases spanning the gap. CDR1 is DFQATT and CDR2 is SNEGSKA in the germline V gene (reference sequence). The CDR3 has 15 amino acids. This chain's CDR3 is CSASPLRGENTEAFF. CDR3 sequence (DNA): TGCAGTGCTAGCCCTCTAAGGGGGGAGAACACTGAAGCTTTCTTT.

This clonotype occurred many times. The chain combines TRBV29-1 with TRBJ1-2; 7 bases match TRBD1. Losses at the gene ends were 7 bases for V and 2 bases for J; bases not matched to a gene: 7. Germline CDR1 is SQVTM and CDR2 is ANQGSEA. CDR3 size: 13 residues. CDR3 sequence reads: CSAGGGHNYGYTF. The CDR3 region has the DNA TGCAGCGCCGGAGGGGGCCACAACTATGGCTACACCTTC.

V is TRBV7-2 and J is TRBJ2-3; 8 bases map to TRBD2. The germline gives CDR1 SGHTA, CDR2 FQGNSA. The CDR3 is made up of 15 amino acids. V lost 0 bases to trimming and J lost 8 bases; unmatched junction nucleotides: 7. Here the CDR3 DNA reads TGTGCCAGCAGCTTAGCAGGGACTAGTGTCGGTACGCAGTATTTT. Encoded protein: CASSLAGTSVGTQYF. The variable domain in full, completed from reference TRBV7-2 and TRBJ2-3, reads GAGVSQSPSNKVTEKGKDVELRCDPISGHTALYWYRQSLGQGLEFLIYFQGNSAPDKSGLPSDRFSAERTGGSVSTLTIQRTQQEDSAVYLCASSLAGTSVGTQYFGPGTRLTVL.

This clonotype was detected ten times or more. The chain joins TRBV11-2 to TRBJ1-5; unclear D gene. This CDR3 contains 13 residues. V lost 0 bases, J lost 5 bases, and 5 bases lay in between. Germline-derived CDR1 and CDR2 are SGHAT and FQNNGV. This CDR3 is CASSLEGDQPQHF. CDR3 nucleotide sequence: TGTGCCAGCAGCTTAGAAGGAGATCAGCCCCAGCATTTT.

The gene calls are TRBV6-1 and TRBJ2-5; 12 nucleotides agree with TRBD2. The CDR3 runs 16 residues. V lost 1 base, J lost 5 bases, and 5 bases stayed unmatched. Germline CDR1 is MNHNS and CDR2 is SASEGT. The CDR3 region is CASSEGLAGGFETQYF. As DNA, the CDR3 is TGTGCCAGCAGTGAAGGGCTAGCGGGGGGGTTTGAGACCCAGTACTTC.

This clonotype showed up many times. The rearrangement joins TRBV2 to TRBJ2-1, with no clear D. The V and J ends lost 3 bases and 0 bases respectively, with 6 bases between them. This CDR3 is 14 amino acids long. The germline V gene has CDR1 SNHLY and CDR2 FYNNEI. CDR3 residues: CASSEVISYNEQFF. The DNA for the CDR3 is TGTGCCAGCAGTGAGGTAATCTCCTACAATGAGCAGTTCTTC.

This clonotype was seen repeatedly, ten times or more. This chain connects TRBV3-1 to TRBJ2-3, with 10 bases lining up with TRBD2. V shed 1 base, J shed 9 bases, and the junction held 7 bases outside the gene matches. Per the germline V gene, CDR1 is LGHDT and CDR2 is YNNKEL (reference sequence). This CDR3 is built from 15 residues. This chain's CDR3 is CASSQGRAGGLTQYF. The CDR3 DNA reads TGTGCCAGCAGCCAAGGACGAGCGGGAGGGCTCACGCAGTATTTT.

The rearrangement links TRBV7-9 to TRBJ1-2; D perhaps matches TRBD1 (6 bases). V was trimmed by 6 bases and J by 3 bases, leaving 11 bases between them. CDR1 is SEHNR, CDR2 FQNEAQ, per germline (reference sequence). The CDR3 spans 13 residues. The chain's CDR3 is CASSLDSDYGYTF. CDR3 nucleotide sequence: TGTGCCAGCAGTTTGGACAGTGACTATGGCTACACCTTC.

This clonotype has a handful of counts. This rearrangement joins TRBV6-4 to TRBJ2-6, with 8 bases identical to TRBD2. The CDR3 is 16 amino acids. In germline, CDR1 is MRHNA, CDR2 SNTAGT. The V gene end was trimmed by 5 bases and the J gene end by 0 bases; junction bases not matched to a gene: 3. The CDR3 here is CASSREGDSGANVLTF. The CDR3 region has the DNA TGTGCCAGCAGTCGGGAGGGGGACTCTGGGGCCAACGTCCTGACTTTC.

The chain combines TRBV6-6 with TRBJ2-7, with TRBD1 identical over 7 bases. Germline V gene data show CDR1 as MNHNY and CDR2 as SVGAGI (reference sequence). V was pared by 1 base and J by 2 bases, with 2 bases of the junction left unmatched. CDR3 size: 14 residues. The CDR3 reads CASSYLGGAYEQYF. CDR3 DNA sequence: TGTGCCAGCAGTTACTTAGGGGGCGCCTACGAGCAGTACTTC.

The gene calls are TRBV30 and TRBJ1-1, with 8 bases that match TRBD1. The CDR3 length is 14 residues. Germline V gene lookup returns CDR1 GTSNPN and CDR2 SVGIG (reference sequence). Germline trimming cut 3 bases from V and 0 bases from J; bases unmatched to any gene: 3. The DNA for the CDR3 is TGTGCCTGGAGACAGGGACAGGTGAACACTGAAGCTTTCTTT. The encoded protein is CAWRQGQVNTEAFF.

This clonotype was seen more than once but under ten times. The chain combines TRBV4-1 with TRBJ2-7; 10 bases agree with TRBD1. The ends lost 1 base at V and 5 bases at J; junction bases unmatched: 8. The CDR3 extends over 16 amino acids. Per the germline V gene, CDR1 is MGHRA and CDR2 is YSYEKL. This CDR3 is CASSQAPGTGENEQYF. CDR3 DNA sequence: TGCGCCAGCAGCCAAGCCCCCGGGACAGGGGAAAACGAGCAGTACTTC.

The table lists this clonotype with many counts. V is TRBV5-1 and J is TRBJ1-1; no firm D call. This CDR3 spans 13 amino acids. CDR1 is SGHRS and CDR2 is YFSETQ in the germline V gene. V was clipped by 2 bases and J by 2 bases, with 7 bases between them. The CDR3 loop reads CASSLEPNTEAFF. CDR3 nucleotides: TGCGCCAGCAGCTTAGAGCCTAACACTGAAGCTTTCTTT.

The sample holds a few counts of this clonotype. V usage is TRBV27 and J usage is TRBJ1-1; D gene uncertain. CDR1 is MNHEY, CDR2 SMNVEV, per germline (reference sequence). The CDR3 has 15 amino acids. Between the trimmed V and J ends, which lost 0 bases and 1 base, there was a span of 9 bases. CDR3 nucleotide sequence: TGTGCCAGCAGTTTATCGCCCTTAGGGAACACTGAAGCTTTCTTT. Its translation: CASSLSPLGNTEAFF.

This clonotype was observed a handful of times. This chain links TRBV29-1 with TRBJ1-1; D might be TRBD1 (6 bases). The V gene lost 0 bases and the J gene lost 5 bases, with 16 bases spanning the gap. Germline V lookup: CDR1 SQVTM, CDR2 ANQGSEA. The CDR3 sequence is 15 residues long. CDR3 residues: CSVEDDGQTDTEAFF. The CDR3 coding sequence is TGCAGCGTTGAAGACGACGGACAGACCGATACTGAAGCTTTCTTT.

This clonotype appeared a few times. The gene calls are TRBV18 and TRBJ1-1; 7 nucleotides line up with TRBD1. The CDR3 extends over 14 amino acids. The V segment lost 8 bases and the J segment 3 bases; nucleotides outside the gene matches: 9. CDR1 KGHSH and CDR2 LQKENI come from the germline V gene. CDR3 coding DNA: TGTGCCAGCCACCCGACAGGGTTCGACACTGAAGCTTTCTTT. Its translation is CASHPTGFDTEAFF.

This clonotype came up a few times. The V call is TRBV4-2, the J call TRBJ2-7, with 7 bases that match TRBD2. V gave up 0 bases and J gave up 7 bases; unmatched junction bases: 9. CDR3 length: 15 amino acids. CDR1 is LGHNA, CDR2 YNFKEQ, per germline. The CDR3, as DNA: TGTGCCAGCAGCCAAGATGGCGGGAGAGGCAGGGAGCAGTACTTC. Protein sequence: CASSQDGGRGREQYF.

At least ten counts were recorded for this clonotype. V usage is TRBV6-5 and J usage is TRBJ1-1, with 8 bases that match TRBD1. After removal of 6 bases from V and 5 bases from J, the junction contained 8 bases not matched to a gene. CDR3 length: 14 residues. Germline CDR1 and CDR2: MNHEY and SVGAGI. The chain's CDR3 is CASSLDRDGTEAFF. The CDR3 DNA is TGTGCCAGCAGCCTGGACAGGGATGGTACTGAAGCTTTCTTT.